The 4 T cell receptor beta chains given below trace back to one sample, sequenced in a study of OX40 agonist ivuxolimab in advanced cancers. Profiled with immunoSEQ multiplex PCR; TCRdb holds only in-frame clones, not every one. The repertoire has about 45,000 clones, around 89% of them found once; the top ten carry roughly a sixth. This sample comprised CD4+ or CD8+ T cells sorted from blood, obtained in a trial of the OX40 agonist ivuxolimab. The origin of the receptors is an adult with an advanced solid tumor such as melanoma, head and neck, liver or kidney cancer.

The V and J genes are TRBV6-5 and TRBJ2-7, with D perhaps TRBD2 (7 bases). Per germline, CDR1 MNHEY and CDR2 SVGAGI. V was cut by 3 bases and J by 2 bases, with 17 bases left in between. The CDR3 is 16 residues long. CDR3 loop: CASSYSPGGRTYEQYF. In DNA form, the CDR3 reads TGTGCCAGCAGTTATTCACCGGGGGGCCGTACCTACGAGCAGTACTTC.

This clone showed up just once. This chain joins TRBV25-1 and TRBJ1-5, with TRBD1 as a possible D gene (6 bases). V lost 7 bases, J lost 5 bases, and 15 bases lay in between. The germline V gene encodes CDR1 MGHDK and CDR2 SYGVNS. CDR3 length: 14 residues. As DNA, the CDR3 is TGTGCCAGCATCTGGCAGGGGAAGGATCAGCCCCAGCATTTT. Translating it yields CASIWQGKDQPQHF. Together with reference TRBV25-1 and TRBJ1-5, the CDR3 gives the full variable domain: EADIYQTPRYLVIGTGKKITLECSQTMGHDKMYWYQQDPGMELHLIHYSYGVNSTEKGDLSSESTVSRIRTEHFPLTLESARPSHTSQYLCASIWQGKDQPQHFGDGTRLSIL.

Concerning this clone itself: No conserved phenylalanine or tryptophan is present at the end of the CDR3, so a read error is the likely explanation. The DNA is omitted, as the CDR3 cannot be located on it reliably, and the CDR3 follows TCRdb's listing. The chain uses TRBV6-5 and TRBJ1-2; the D segment call TRBD1 is taken from the table without a DNA check. The CDR3 numbers 13 amino acids, ends counted. Germline assignment: CDR1 MNHEY and CDR2 SVGAGI. The CDR3 loop reads CASSYSLSDRQLL.

The chain carries TRBV6-5 and TRBJ2-1, with unresolved D. Between the trimmed V and J ends, which lost 4 bases and 0 bases, there was a span of 4 bases. Germline V gene lookup returns CDR1 MNHEY and CDR2 SVGAGI. The CDR3 loop spans 13 amino acids. The CDR3 coding sequence is TGTGCCAGCAGTTTCAGCTCCTACAATGAGCAGTTCTTC. This translates into CASSFSSYNEQFF.